The sequence of this T cell receptor beta chain was determined in a study of regulatory T cells in long-lasting Graves disease. Libraries of TCR beta came from iRepertoire HTBI primers plus Arm-PCR of CDR3 regions. TCRdb re-analysed the multiplex PCR reads in MiXCR, keeping a single row per CDR3 protein. The sample yields about 530,000 distinct CDR3 sequences, 16% seen once. In this sample, this clonotype turned up many times. Time point specified: newly diagnosed GD, antithyroid drugs for less than 3 months. Preparation of the TCR library used RNA extracted from PBMCs. V was pared by 5 bases and J by 1 base, with 7 bases of the junction left unmatched. This CDR3 has 15 amino acids. Germline-derived CDR1 and CDR2 are MNHNS and SASEGT. These data were also reused for a study on T cells in Graves' hyperthyroidism and ophthalmopathy. As reported in that work: TCR CDR3 underwent first-round RT-PCR with the HTBI primer set. In validation, the model predicted ophthalmopathy. These predictions came a median about 6.5 months before onset.

The specimen comprised peripheral blood mononuclear cells (PBMCs), sampled at new diagnosis, from a patient treated with antithyroid drugs. The TCR sequence derives from a woman aged 40-65 years with Graves disease. V usage is TRBV6-1 and J usage is TRBJ1-1; 7 bases fit TRBD1. CDR3: CASSTAQGGNTEAFF. The CDR3 DNA is TGTGCCAGCAGTACAGCCCAGGGGGGGAACACTGAAGCTTTCTTT.